Listed below are T cell receptor beta chains from one sample, sequenced in a study of cytomegalovirus exposure and HLA in healthy donors. The repertoire was sequenced with immunoSEQ multiplex PCR; TCRdb's copy has only in-frame clones and lacks some. The sample contains about 58,000 clones, roughly 90% of which appear only once. Sequencing was done on a sample of PBMCs. Every receptor here comes from a man younger than 35 in good health and CMV-seronegative. Each CDR3 is given with its conserved first and last residue. A D gene is named only where the DNA matches it firmly. Clone size is given for some rows only: seen once, a few or many times, or a class if the clone is expanded.

-	TRBD1	TRBV19	TRBJ1-5	CASSGQGHQPQHF	TGTGCCAGCTCCGGACAGGGACACCAGCCCCAGCATTTT
-	TRBD1	TRBV7-9	TRBJ2-2	CARESGQGAGELFF	TGTGCCAGGGAGTCGGGACAGGGTGCCGGGGAGCTGTTTTTT
-	TRBD2	TRBV28	TRBJ2-1	CASSPMAGEIGNEQFF	TGTGCCAGCAGTCCCATGGCGGGGGAGATCGGCAATGAGCAGTTCTTC
-	TRBD2	TRBV30	TRBJ2-1	CAWSSPSGAYNEQFF	TGTGCCTGGAGCTCTCCTAGCGGAGCTTACAATGAGCAGTTCTTC
-	-	TRBV9	TRBJ2-7	CASSPPGGATYEQYF	TGTGCCAGCAGCCCCCCCGGCGGGGCGACCTACGAGCAGTACTTC
-	TRBD2	TRBV5-1	TRBJ2-5	CASSPGGTSGNHETQYF	TGCGCCAGCAGCCCGGGAGGGACTAGCGGGAACCACGAGACCCAGTACTTC
once	-	TRBV18	TRBJ1-2	CASSPNREGNYGYTF	TGTGCCAGCTCCCCAAACAGGGAGGGAAACTATGGCTACACCTTC
-	-	TRBV5-1	TRBJ1-4	CASSLEAANEKLFF	TGCGCCAGCAGCTTGGAGGCGGCTAATGAAAAACTGTTTTTT
-	TRBD1	TRBV28	TRBJ2-6	CASSPGTGTGANVLTF	TGTGCCAGCAGTCCTGGGACAGGGACTGGGGCCAACGTCCTGACTTTC
-	TRBD2	TRBV5-1	TRBJ2-3	CASNLAGPSTDTQYF	TGCGCCAGCAATCTAGCGGGACCTAGCACAGATACGCAGTATTTT
-	-	TRBV7-9	TRBJ2-2	CASSLVVGKAGELFF	TGTGCCAGCAGCTTAGTGGTCGGGAAGGCCGGGGAGCTGTTTTTT
-	-	TRBV29-1	TRBJ2-3	CSGHSYLTDTQYF	TGCAGCGGCCACAGCTACCTCACAGATACGCAGTATTTT
-	TRBD2	TRBV6-6	TRBJ2-5	CASRTQREGRETQYF	TGTGCCAGCAGAACTCAGCGGGAGGGCCGCGAGACCCAGTACTTC
-	-	TRBV6-5	TRBJ2-5	CASSYRVGRETQYF	TGTGCCAGCAGTTACAGGGTGGGGCGCGAGACCCAGTACTTC
-	TRBD1	TRBV7-8	TRBJ2-5	CASSKRTGGLETQYF	TGTGCCAGCAGCAAAAGGACAGGGGGCTTGGAGACCCAGTACTTC
once	TRBD1	TRBV7-2	TRBJ2-7	CASSRSAGGNYEQYF	TGTGCCAGCAGTCGCTCTGCAGGGGGCAACTACGAGCAGTACTTC
-	-	TRBV10-3	TRBJ2-1	CAIAAGTLTNEQFF	TGTGCCATTGCTGCCGGGACTTTGACAAATGAGCAGTTCTTC
-	-	TRBV19	TRBJ1-2	CASAPGVSYGYTF	TGTGCCAGTGCACCCGGGGTCTCCTATGGCTACACCTTC
-	-	TRBV30	TRBJ2-7	CAWRQGISYEQYF	TGTGCCTGGCGTCAGGGGATTTCCTACGAGCAGTACTTC
-	-	TRBV7-9	TRBJ2-7	CASSWRGYEQYF	TGTGCCAGCAGCTGGCGGGGTTACGAGCAGTACTTC
-	-	TRBV28	TRBJ2-7	CASSIGDNSYEQYF	TGTGCCAGCAGTATTGGGGACAACTCCTACGAGCAGTACTTC
-	TRBD1	TRBV6-6	TRBJ1-2	CASSPYWTGGYGYTF	TGTGCCAGCAGTCCCTATTGGACAGGGGGCTATGGCTACACCTTC
-	TRBD1	TRBV29-1	TRBJ2-2	CSVTDRANTGELFF	TGCAGCGTTACCGACAGGGCGAACACCGGGGAGCTGTTTTTT
few	-	TRBV7-9	TRBJ2-7	CASSLSQASYEQYF	TGTGCCAGCAGCTTAAGCCAAGCCTCCTACGAGCAGTACTTC
-	-	TRBV2	TRBJ2-2	CASRRTNANTGELFF	TGTGCCAGCAGGAGGACAAACGCGAACACCGGGGAGCTGTTTTTT
-	TRBD1	TRBV6-6	TRBJ2-2	CASWTGAGELFF	TGTGCCAGCTGGACAGGGGCCGGGGAGCTGTTTTTT
-	-	TRBV6-1	TRBJ1-2	CASKVTQTSEGYTF	TGTGCCAGCAAGGTGACTCAAACATCCGAGGGCTACACCTTC
-	-	TRBV6-1	TRBJ1-4	CASSATRGEKLFF	TGTGCCAGCAGTGCTACAAGAGGTGAAAAACTGTTTTTT
once	TRBD1	TRBV14	TRBJ2-5	CASSQMTGSGTQYF	TGTGCCAGCAGCCAAATGACAGGGTCGGGGACCCAGTACTTC
once	-	TRBV11-3	TRBJ2-7	CAGLPNSGIYEQYF	TGTGCCGGATTACCCAATTCAGGGATCTACGAGCAGTACTTC
-	TRBD1	TRBV7-9	TRBJ2-5	CASSRGQGTQETQYF	TGTGCCAGCAGCCGAGGACAGGGCACCCAAGAGACCCAGTACTTC
-	-	TRBV30	TRBJ2-4	CAWEGDANIQYF	TGTGCCTGGGAGGGCGATGCGAACATTCAGTACTTC
-	TRBD2	TRBV28	TRBJ2-1	CASSPGGSGLYNEQFF	TGTGCCAGCAGTCCCGGTGGTAGCGGGCTATACAATGAGCAGTTCTTC
-	TRBD2	TRBV25-1	TRBJ2-7	CASSEAGGPNEQYF	TGTGCCAGCAGTGAGGCGGGAGGGCCCAACGAGCAGTACTTC
-	-	TRBV5-1	TRBJ1-1	CASSSYSGSGTEAFF	TGCGCCAGCAGCTCCTATTCAGGGTCCGGCACTGAAGCTTTCTTT
-	-	TRBV9	TRBJ1-5	CASVQMSQPGPYSNQPQHF	TGTGCCAGCGTACAAATGTCGCAGCCAGGGCCTTATAGCAATCAGCCCCAGCATTTT
-	TRBD1	TRBV19	TRBJ1-5	CASSAWDRELLQPQHF	TGTGCCAGTAGTGCCTGGGACAGGGAGTTATTACAGCCCCAGCATTTT
-	-	TRBV6-5	TRBJ1-1	CASSYRGNTEAFF	TGTGCCAGCAGTTACAGGGGGAACACTGAAGCTTTCTTT
-	TRBD1	TRBV6-1	TRBJ2-2	CASMTGGAGGELFF	TGTGCCAGCATGACAGGGGGCGCGGGCGGGGAGCTGTTTTTT
-	-	TRBV5-4	TRBJ2-1	CASSLGREPNNEQFF	TGTGCCAGCAGCTTGGGTAGGGAGCCTAACAATGAGCAGTTCTTC
-	TRBD2	TRBV19	TRBJ2-7	CASSFRAGVGAEQYF	TGTGCCAGTAGTTTCAGAGCGGGAGTAGGAGCCGAGCAGTACTTC
once	TRBD1	TRBV11-3	TRBJ2-7	CASSFDRGSHEQYF	TGTGCCAGCAGCTTTGACAGGGGCTCCCACGAGCAGTACTTC
-	TRBD2	TRBV29-1	TRBJ2-3	CSVLPLAALGDTQYF	TGCAGCGTTCTACCACTAGCGGCCTTGGGCGATACGCAGTATTTT
-	TRBD1	TRBV28	TRBJ2-2	CASSLRGGRNTGELFF	TGTGCCAGCAGTTTAAGAGGGGGCAGGAACACCGGGGAGCTGTTTTTT
-	TRBD2	TRBV11-2	TRBJ2-7	CASSLDAGLAGPGQYF	TGTGCCAGCAGCTTAGACGCGGGACTAGCGGGGCCCGGGCAGTACTTC